Shown below are 14 T cell receptor beta chains from a single sample sequenced in a study of blood T cell repertoires in COVID-19 (dated by TCRdb to 2018 to 2021). Receptor amplification or capture employed the immunoSEQ multiplex PCR assay. In TCRdb, the immuneACCESS table is reduced to in-frame sequences with V and J assigned. These tables do not hold every clone; where another copy was compared, an unresolved V gene accounts for under half, and the others remain unexplained. The sample profile shows roughly 240,000 clones; around 89% of them were found once. The top ten clonotypes cover under 2.5% of the sample. Sequenced input: PBMCs or T cells enriched from blood (not recorded which). The source of these receptors is a woman aged 40 to 50 with acute COVID-19.

This clone was recorded only once. Within the sample, other DNA sequences also encode this same CDR3. The genes are TRBV6-5 and TRBJ1-1; 7 nucleotides line up with TRBD1. This CDR3 comprises 14 residues. The germline V gene encodes CDR1 MNHEY and CDR2 SVGAGI. V was pared by 2 bases and J by 2 bases, with 2 bases of the junction left unmatched. The CDR3 loop reads CASSYRGGNTEAFF. The CDR3 coding sequence is TGTGCCAGCAGTTACAGAGGGGGCAACACTGAAGCTTTCTTT.

This sequence joins TRBV19 and TRBJ2-1, with 12 bases lining up with TRBD2. Germline V gene sequence: CDR1 LNHDA, CDR2 SQIVND (reference sequence). J gave up 0 bases and V 3 bases, and 9 bases lay outside the gene matches. There are 19 residues in the CDR3. CDR3 loop: CASSIGTSGWLSSYNEQFF. The CDR3 region has the DNA TGTGCCAGTAGTATCGGGACTAGCGGGTGGCTGAGCTCCTACAATGAGCAGTTCTTC. Full variable domain (missing parts from reference TRBV19 and TRBJ2-1): DGGITQSPKYLFRKEGQNVTLSCEQNLNHDAMYWYRQDPGQGLRLIYYSQIVNDFQKGDIAEGYSVSREKKESFPLTVTSAQKNPTAFYLCASSIGTSGWLSSYNEQFFGPGTRLTVL.

The chain joins TRBV29-1 to TRBJ2-3, with 11 bases that match TRBD1. The CDR3 runs 15 residues. Trimming took 6 bases from V and 8 from J; bases not matched to a gene: 13. The germline CDR1 and CDR2 sequences are SQVTM and ANQGSEA. DNA of the CDR3: TGCAGCGTCGAACTAGGACAGGGGGCTTTGTCTACGCAGTATTTT. It specifies CSVELGQGALSTQYF.

CDR3 amino acids: CASSILAGGTSTDTQYF. In nucleotides, the CDR3 is TGTGCCAGTAGTATTCTAGCGGGGGGGACTAGCACAGATACGCAGTATTTT. V and J are TRBV19 and TRBJ2-3; 12 positions match TRBD2. Per germline, CDR1 LNHDA and CDR2 SQIVND (reference sequence). V lost 3 bases and J lost 0; bases outside the gene matches: 4. CDR3 size: 17 residues. Full variable domain (missing parts from reference TRBV19 and TRBJ2-3): DGGITQSPKYLFRKEGQNVTLSCEQNLNHDAMYWYRQDPGQGLRLIYYSQIVNDFQKGDIAEGYSVSREKKESFPLTVTSAQKNPTAFYLCASSILAGGTSTDTQYFGPGTRLTVL.

The chain couples TRBV2 to TRBJ1-5, with D uncertain. V was pared by 2 bases and J by 1 base, with 12 bases between. The V gene's germline CDR1 is SNHLY and CDR2 FYNNEI. The CDR3 contains 16 residues. The CDR3 nucleotides read TGTGCCAGCAGTGAAAATTTCGGCAGGAGCAATCAGCCCCAGCATTTT. This codes for CASSENFGRSNQPQHF.

The rearrangement links TRBV11-3 to TRBJ1-2; D is possibly TRBD1 (6 bases). The CDR3 covers 14 residues. Trimming pared 3 bases from V and 1 base from J, leaving 9 bases between. Germline CDR1 SGHNT, CDR2 YENEEA. The CDR3 DNA follows: TGTGCCAGCAGCTTGGACAGAAATAACTATGGCTACACCTTC. This translates into CASSLDRNNYGYTF.

The rearrangement joins TRBV19 to TRBJ1-5; the D is unclear. This CDR3 spans 14 amino acids. Per the germline V gene, CDR1 is LNHDA and CDR2 is SQIVND (reference sequence). V dropped 9 bases and J dropped 4 bases, with 16 bases sitting between them. This chain's CDR3 is CASRGRALNQPQHF. CDR3 sequence (DNA): TGTGCCAGCCGCGGGAGGGCCCTTAATCAGCCCCAGCATTTT. Combining the CDR3 with reference TRBV19 and TRBJ1-5 gives the whole variable domain DGGITQSPKYLFRKEGQNVTLSCEQNLNHDAMYWYRQDPGQGLRLIYYSQIVNDFQKGDIAEGYSVSREKKESFPLTVTSAQKNPTAFYLCASRGRALNQPQHFGDGTRLSIL.

V gene TRBV19 combines with J gene TRBJ1-1; D remains ambiguous. V lost 4 bases and J lost 1, with 7 bases in between. In germline, CDR1 is LNHDA, CDR2 SQIVND (reference sequence). CDR3 size: 13 residues. The CDR3 loop reads CASSKEGNTEAFF. The DNA of the CDR3 is TGTGCCAGTAGTAAGGAGGGGAACACTGAAGCTTTCTTT.

The chain carries TRBV7-2 and TRBJ2-1; 10 nucleotides agree with TRBD2. The CDR3 is 16 amino acids. The junction had 4 bases not matched to a gene; V was cut back by 5 bases and J by 0 bases. Germline-derived CDR1 and CDR2 are SGHTA and FQGNSA. The CDR3 protein is CASSKAGGPSYNEQFF. The CDR3, as DNA: TGTGCCAGCAGCAAAGCGGGGGGGCCCTCCTACAATGAGCAGTTCTTC.

The chain joins TRBV4-2 to TRBJ2-7, with 9 bases that match TRBD2. The CDR3 covers 16 residues. Germline CDR1 reads LGHNA; CDR2 reads YNFKEQ. V trimming: 0 bases; J trimming: 7 bases; junction bases outside the gene matches: 10. This chain's CDR3 is CASSQEVWSGGKEQYF. The CDR3 nucleotides are TGTGCCAGCAGCCAAGAGGTTTGGAGCGGGGGGAAGGAGCAGTACTTC.

This clone was seen a few times. The chain carries TRBV6-2 or TRBV6-3 and TRBJ2-7; 7 bases are shared with TRBD1. With V trimmed by 5 bases and J by 2 bases, 6 bases remained unmatched. The CDR3 covers 14 residues. The V gene's germline CDR1 is MNHEY and CDR2 SVGEGT. The CDR3 DNA reads as TGTGCCAGCAGTAGACAGGGAGCGACCTACGAGCAGTACTTC. Its translation is CASSRQGATYEQYF.

The chain combines TRBV7-2 with TRBJ1-4, with a weak D call TRBD1 (5 bases). The CDR3 length is 14 residues. The V gene's germline CDR1 is SGHTA and CDR2 FQGNSA. The germline V and J ends were trimmed by 5 bases and 8 bases, with 15 bases remaining between them. CDR3 DNA: TGTGCCAGCAGCCAACACGGGACTCCCGAAAAACTGTTTTTT. Its translation is CASSQHGTPEKLFF.

This clone occurred a few times. The J gene is TRBJ1-5, the V gene TRBV4-1, with D maybe TRBD1 (5 bases). The germline CDR1 and CDR2 sequences are MGHRA and YSYEKL. This CDR3 region has 16 residues. The germline V and J ends were trimmed by 1 base and 0 bases, with 10 bases remaining between them. The CDR3 bases are TGCGCCAGCAGCCAAGTGCCAGGGAATAGCAATCAGCCCCAGCATTTT. Amino acid sequence: CASSQVPGNSNQPQHF.

J is TRBJ2-1 and V is TRBV15, with 15 bases aligning to TRBD2. CDR1 LNHNV and CDR2 YYDKDF come from the germline V gene (reference sequence). The CDR3 has 17 amino acids. J was trimmed by 8 bases and V by 0 bases; bases with no gene match: 5. The DNA for the CDR3 is TGTGCCACCAGCAGAGATGCCGGGACTAGCGGGGGGCATGAGCAGTTCTTC. Encoded protein: CATSRDAGTSGGHEQFF.